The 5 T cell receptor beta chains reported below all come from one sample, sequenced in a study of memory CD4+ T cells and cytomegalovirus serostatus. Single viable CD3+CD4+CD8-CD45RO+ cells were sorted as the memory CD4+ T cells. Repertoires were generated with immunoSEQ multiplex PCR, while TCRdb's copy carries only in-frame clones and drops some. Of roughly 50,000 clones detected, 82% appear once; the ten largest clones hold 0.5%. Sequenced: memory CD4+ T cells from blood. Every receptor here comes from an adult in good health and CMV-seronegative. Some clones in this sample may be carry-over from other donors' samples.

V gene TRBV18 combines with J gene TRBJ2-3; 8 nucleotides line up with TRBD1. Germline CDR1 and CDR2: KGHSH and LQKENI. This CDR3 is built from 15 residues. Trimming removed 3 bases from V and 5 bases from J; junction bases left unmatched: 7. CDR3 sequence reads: CASSPGQGSIDTQYF. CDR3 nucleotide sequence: TGTGCCAGCTCACCTGGACAGGGCAGTATAGATACGCAGTATTTT. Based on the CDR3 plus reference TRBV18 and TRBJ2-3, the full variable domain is NAGVMQNPRHLVRRRGQEARLRCSPMKGHSHVYWYRQLPEEGLKFMVYLQKENIIDESGMPKERFSAEFPKEGPSILRIQQVVRGDSAAYFCASSPGQGSIDTQYFGPGTRLTVL.

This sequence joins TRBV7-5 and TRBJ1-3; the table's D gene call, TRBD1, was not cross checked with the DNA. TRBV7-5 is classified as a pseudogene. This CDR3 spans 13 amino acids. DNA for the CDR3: TGTGCCAGAAGCTTCAACAGCAGAAACACCATATATTTT. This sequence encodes CARSFNSRNTIYF.

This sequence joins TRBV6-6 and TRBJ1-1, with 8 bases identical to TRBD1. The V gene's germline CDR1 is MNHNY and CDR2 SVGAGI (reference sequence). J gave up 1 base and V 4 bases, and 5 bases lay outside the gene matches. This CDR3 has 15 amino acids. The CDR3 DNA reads TGTGCCAGCAGTTCCGGGGGGACAGGGAACACTGAAGCTTTCTTT. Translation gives CASSSGGTGNTEAFF.

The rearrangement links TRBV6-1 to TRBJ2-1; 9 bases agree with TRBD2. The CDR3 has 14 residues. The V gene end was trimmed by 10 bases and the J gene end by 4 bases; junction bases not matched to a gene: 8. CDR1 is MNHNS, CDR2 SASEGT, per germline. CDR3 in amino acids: CATMTSGDYNEQFF. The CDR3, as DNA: TGTGCCACCATGACTAGCGGAGATTACAATGAGCAGTTCTTC.

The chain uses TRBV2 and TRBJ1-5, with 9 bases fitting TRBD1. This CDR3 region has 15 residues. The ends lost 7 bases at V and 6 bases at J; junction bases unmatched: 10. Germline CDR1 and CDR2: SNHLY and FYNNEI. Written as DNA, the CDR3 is TGTGCCAGCAATGGACTCACAGGGGGCGGTCAGCCCCAGCATTTT. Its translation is CASNGLTGGGQPQHF.